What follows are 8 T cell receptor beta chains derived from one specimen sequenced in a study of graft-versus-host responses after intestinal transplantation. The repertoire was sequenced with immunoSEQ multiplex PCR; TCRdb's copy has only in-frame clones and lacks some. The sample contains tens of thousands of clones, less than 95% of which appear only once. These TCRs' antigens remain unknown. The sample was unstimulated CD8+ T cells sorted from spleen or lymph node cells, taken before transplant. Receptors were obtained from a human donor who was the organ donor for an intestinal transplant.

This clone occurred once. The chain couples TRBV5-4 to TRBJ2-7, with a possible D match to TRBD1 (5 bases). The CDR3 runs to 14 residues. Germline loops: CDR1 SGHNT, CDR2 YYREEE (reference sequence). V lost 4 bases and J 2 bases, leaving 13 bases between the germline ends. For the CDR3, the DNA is TGTGCCAGCAGCGTAGGGGTGGGCCCCTACGAGCAGTACTTC. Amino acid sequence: CASSVGVGPYEQYF.

CDR3 sequence (DNA): TGTGCCAGCAGTATAGGGGGGTACATGAACACTGAAGCTTTCTTT. Translation gives CASSIGGYMNTEAFF. The chain employs TRBV6-5 and TRBJ1-1; possibly TRBD1 for D (6 bases). Trimming stripped 5 bases from V and 0 bases from J, with 13 bases between. CDR1 and CDR2 from the germline V gene are MNHEY and SVGAGI. The CDR3 sequence is 15 residues long.

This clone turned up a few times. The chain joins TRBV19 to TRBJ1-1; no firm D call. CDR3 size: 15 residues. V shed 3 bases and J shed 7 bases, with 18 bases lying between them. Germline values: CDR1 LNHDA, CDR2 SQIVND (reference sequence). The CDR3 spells CASSMRDGFLVEAFF. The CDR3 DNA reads TGTGCCAGTAGTATGCGGGATGGATTCCTAGTTGAAGCTTTCTTT.

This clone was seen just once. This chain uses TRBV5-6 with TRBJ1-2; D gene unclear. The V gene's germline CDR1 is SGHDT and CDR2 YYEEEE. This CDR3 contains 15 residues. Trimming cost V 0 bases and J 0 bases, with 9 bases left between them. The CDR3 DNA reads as TGTGCCAGCAGCTTGGAAGTAGGAGCTAACTATGGCTACACCTTC. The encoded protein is CASSLEVGANYGYTF.

As DNA, the CDR3 is TGCGCCAGCAGCCAAGTGTGGGGAGGGCATACGCAGTATTTT. Residues: CASSQVWGGHTQYF. The gene calls are TRBV4-1 and TRBJ2-3, with 7 bases fitting TRBD2. CDR3 length: 14 residues. Germline V lookup: CDR1 MGHRA, CDR2 YSYEKL. V was clipped by 1 base and J by 7 bases; unmatched bases: 5.

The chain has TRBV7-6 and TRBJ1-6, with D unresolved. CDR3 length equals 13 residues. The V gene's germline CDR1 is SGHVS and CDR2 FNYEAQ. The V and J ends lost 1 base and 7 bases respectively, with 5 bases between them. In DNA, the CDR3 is TGTGCCAGCAGCTTAGAGGCGAATTCACCCCTCCACTTT. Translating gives CASSLEANSPLHF.

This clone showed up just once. CDR3 sequence: CASSRRLAIDPLGEQYF. The CDR3 region has the DNA TGTGCCAGCAGCCGTCGCCTAGCGATTGATCCTTTGGGCGAGCAGTACTTC. The gene calls are TRBV7-8 and TRBJ2-7; a weak D match, TRBD2 (6 bases). With 5 bases removed from V and 6 bases from J, the gap between germline ends came to 26 bases. Germline values: CDR1 SGHVS, CDR2 FQNEAQ. This CDR3 contains 17 residues.

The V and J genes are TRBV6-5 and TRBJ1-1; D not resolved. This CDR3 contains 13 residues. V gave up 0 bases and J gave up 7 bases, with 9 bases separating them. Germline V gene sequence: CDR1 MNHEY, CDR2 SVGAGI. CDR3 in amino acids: CASSYSGDYEAFF. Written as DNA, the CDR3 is TGTGCCAGCAGTTACTCGGGAGACTATGAAGCTTTCTTT.